This T cell receptor beta chain was found in a study of T cell changes during pregnancy in multiple sclerosis. This CDR3 comprises 14 residues. CDR1 is SGHTA, CDR2 FQGTGA, per germline. V gave up 4 bases and J gave up 1 base, with 9 bases separating them. TCRdb keeps only in-frame clones here, not all; method: immunoSEQ multiplex PCR. Among around 53,000 clones listed, about 92% were seen once. A single count supports this clone. Sequences were derived from CD4+ T cells from peripheral blood mononuclear cells, sampled after pregnancy. The gene calls are TRBV7-3 and TRBJ2-3; D remains unclear. The receptor was isolated from a female donor with multiple sclerosis, enrolled in a pregnancy study. The CDR3 coding sequence is TGTGCCAGCAGCTATGTGGCCCGCACAGATACGCAGTATTTT. It yields the protein CASSYVARTDTQYF.